These 16 T cell receptor beta chains were all obtained from the same sample, sequenced in a study of a mutant IDH1 vaccine in newly diagnosed glioma. Time point described: week 23, last vaccination. Each dose delivered 300 ug of mutant IDH1 20-mer peptide subcutaneously with imiquimod. Only in-frame clones appear in the TCRdb table, and some are missing; sequencing was by immunoSEQ multiplex PCR. The repertoire holds tens of thousands of clones, with over 80% as singletons. No cognate antigen is known for these TCRs. Specimen: PBMCs, collected from a glioma patient whose treatment included an IDH1 peptide vaccine. Receptors were obtained from a man aged 40-49 years with glioma.

In nucleotides, the CDR3 is TGCGCCAGCAGCCACCGAGACAGGGTGGCCAAAAACATTCAGTACTTC. This gives the protein CASSHRDRVAKNIQYF. The rearrangement uses TRBV4-1 and TRBJ2-4; 7 nucleotides line up with TRBD1. Germline values: CDR1 MGHRA, CDR2 YSYEKL. There are 16 residues in the CDR3. The J segment lost 1 base and the V segment lost 3 bases, leaving 6 bases of the junction unmatched.

V usage is TRBV20-1 and J usage is TRBJ2-3; D perhaps matches TRBD2 (5 bases). Between the trimmed V and J ends, which lost 8 bases and 1 base, there was a span of 7 bases. Germline assignment: CDR1 DFQATT and CDR2 SNEGSKA (reference sequence). The length of the CDR3 is 11 residues. The CDR3 DNA sequence: TGCAGTCTCGGGGGCACAGATACGCAGTATTTT. Residues: CSLGGTDTQYF.

The genes are TRBV5-8 and TRBJ2-1; D assignment may be TRBD1 or TRBD2 (5 bases each). The CDR3 consists of 15 residues. V lost 0 bases and J 3 bases, leaving 10 bases between the germline ends. Germline CDR1 and CDR2: SGHTS and YDEGEE. The CDR3 nucleotides are TGTGCCAGCAGCTTGGAACTAGGGGTCTACAATGAGCAGTTCTTC. Amino acids: CASSLELGVYNEQFF. The full variable domain, rest sourced from reference TRBV5-8 and TRBJ2-1, is EAGVTQSPTHLIKTRGQQATLRCSPISGHTSVYWYQQALGLGLQFLLWYDEGEERNRGNFPPRFSGRQFPNYSSELNVNALELEDSALYLCASSLELGVYNEQFFGPGTRLTVL.

V is TRBV7-9 and J is TRBJ2-1; D not resolved. Germline loops: CDR1 SEHNR, CDR2 FQNEAQ (reference sequence). The CDR3 totals 12 residues. Trimming pared 5 bases from V and 9 bases from J, leaving 11 bases between. The CDR3 protein is CASSPLVGEQFF. In DNA, the CDR3 is TGTGCCAGCAGCCCTTTAGTGGGTGAGCAGTTCTTC.

This clone was seen only a few times. V gene TRBV7-2 combines with J gene TRBJ1-5; D remains ambiguous. Germline CDR1 SGHTA, CDR2 FQGNSA. Trimming cost V 2 bases and J 4 bases, with 12 bases left between them. The CDR3 totals 15 residues. DNA of the CDR3: TGTGCCAGCAGCTTAAGTAGAGACCGTAATCAGCCCCAGCATTTT. It yields the protein CASSLSRDRNQPQHF.

The chain has TRBV7-2 and TRBJ1-2, with D perhaps TRBD1 (5 bases). V was trimmed by 2 bases and J by 4 bases, leaving 14 bases between them. There are 15 residues in the CDR3. Per the germline V gene, CDR1 is SGHTA and CDR2 is FQGNSA. The DNA for the CDR3 is TGTGCCAGCAGCTTAAATGGCCAGGGTGGCTATGGCTACACCTTC. Residues: CASSLNGQGGYGYTF.

This clone was observed a few times. The chain carries TRBV6-5 and TRBJ1-4; tentative D call: TRBD1 (5 bases). Germline CDR1 is MNHEY and CDR2 is SVGAGI. The CDR3 spans 14 residues. V was trimmed by 6 bases and J by 10 bases, leaving 18 bases between them. The CDR3 bases are TGTGCCAGCAGATCGGGACGGCAGATTGGAAAACTGTTTTTT. Protein sequence: CASRSGRQIGKLFF.

The chain has TRBV4-1 and TRBJ2-2; TRBD2 matches at 8 bases. Trimming removed 4 bases from V and 5 bases from J; junction bases left unmatched: 3. CDR1 is MGHRA, CDR2 YSYEKL, per germline. This CDR3 has 14 residues. The CDR3 DNA reads as TGCGCCAGCAGCCTTCGGGAGGGGACCGGGGAGCTGTTTTTT. It codes for CASSLREGTGELFF.

The chain combines TRBV14 with TRBJ2-1; D not certain. The ends were cut back, 1 base at V and 1 base at J, with 8 bases in the middle. This CDR3 has 15 residues. From germline, CDR1 is SGHDN and CDR2 FVKESK. For the CDR3, the DNA is TGTGCCAGCAGCCAAGGGGTCGGGTCCTACAATGAGCAGTTCTTC. Protein product: CASSQGVGSYNEQFF.

The rearrangement joins TRBV5-1 to TRBJ2-5; D may match TRBD1 or TRBD2 (6 bases each). V gave up 1 base and J gave up 5 bases, with 18 bases separating them. CDR3 size: 16 residues. Germline CDR1 and CDR2: SGHRS and YFSETQ. This CDR3 reads CASSLPNSGRGETQYF. The CDR3 DNA sequence: TGCGCCAGCAGCTTGCCAAATAGCGGCAGGGGCGAGACCCAGTACTTC.

This chain uses TRBV7-3 with TRBJ2-3; possibly TRBD2 for D (5 bases). CDR3 length: 14 residues. V lost 5 bases and J lost 1, with 10 bases in between. Germline V lookup: CDR1 SGHTA, CDR2 FQGTGA. CDR3: CASSPDSGTDTQYF. Written as DNA, the CDR3 is TGTGCCAGCAGCCCGGACTCTGGCACAGATACGCAGTATTTT.

The rearrangement uses TRBV27 and TRBJ2-1; TRBD2 matches at 10 bases. The CDR3 sequence is 17 residues long. CDR1 and CDR2 from the germline V gene are MNHEY and SMNVEV (reference sequence). After removal of 5 bases from V and 7 bases from J, the junction contained 14 bases not matched to a gene. The CDR3 DNA reads as TGTGCCAGCAGTCCCCCTACCTCTAGCGGGAGATGGAATGAGCAGTTCTTC. Amino acids: CASSPPTSSGRWNEQFF.

V is TRBV6-5 and J is TRBJ1-1, with 7 bases matching TRBD1. In germline, CDR1 is MNHEY, CDR2 SVGAGI. This CDR3 is built from 15 residues. The junction had 11 bases not matched to a gene; V was cut back by 6 bases and J by 4 bases. The CDR3 DNA sequence: TGTGCCAGCAGCAACTCAGGGGGGGTGATCACTGAAGCTTTCTTT. Its translation is CASSNSGGVITEAFF.

V gene TRBV27 combines with J gene TRBJ1-1, with D possibly TRBD1 on 6 matching bases. Trimming removed 7 bases at V and 0 bases at J, with 9 bases between. In germline, CDR1 is MNHEY, CDR2 SMNVEV (reference sequence). The CDR3 is made up of 13 amino acids. In DNA form, the CDR3 reads TGTGCCAGCACCAACAGGGTGAACACTGAAGCTTTCTTT. Translation gives CASTNRVNTEAFF.

The chain joins TRBV4-1 to TRBJ2-7; 9 bases agree with TRBD2. There are 13 residues in the CDR3. The germline gives CDR1 MGHRA, CDR2 YSYEKL. V was clipped by 4 bases and J by 4 bases; unmatched bases: 2. CDR3 residues: CASSPGLAYEQYF. CDR3 nucleotide sequence: TGCGCCAGCAGCCCCGGACTAGCGTACGAGCAGTACTTC.

This sequence joins TRBV11-2 and TRBJ2-1; no clear D gene. The germline gives CDR1 SGHAT, CDR2 FQNNGV. The ends were cut back, 1 base at V and 7 bases at J, with 2 bases in the middle. The CDR3 sequence is 11 residues long. The CDR3 sequence is CASSLVNEQFF. Written as DNA, the CDR3 is TGTGCCAGCAGCTTAGTGAATGAGCAGTTCTTC.